The rows below give T cell receptor beta chains drawn from one sample of a study of cytomegalovirus exposure and HLA in healthy donors. The table came from immunoSEQ multiplex PCR; TCRdb's copy has only in-frame clones and leaves some out. Counted here are fewer than 150,000 clones, approximately 83% occurring once; the ten biggest clones make up around 2.5%. Sequencing was carried out using PBMCs. These receptors were collected from a male donor in good health and CMV-seronegative. Each CDR3 is given with its conserved first and last residue. Fields, in order: J gene, D gene, clone size, V gene, CDR3 DNA, CDR3 protein. A D gene is named only where the DNA matches it firmly. Part of the rows lack a size; the others show once, few, many or a class for expanded clones.

j_call: TRBJ2-3; d_call: .; clone_size: .; v_call: TRBV7-2; cdr3_nt: TGTGCCAGCAGCTTAGGCCGAGGCTATTTAGCAGATACGCAGTATTTT; cdr3_aa: CASSLGRGYLADTQYF
j_call: TRBJ2-1; d_call: TRBD1; clone_size: .; v_call: TRBV4-3; cdr3_nt: TGCGCCAGCAGCCAAGAATTCGGGACAGGGTTTGCCGAGCAGTTCTTC; cdr3_aa: CASSQEFGTGFAEQFF
j_call: TRBJ2-3; d_call: .; clone_size: .; v_call: TRBV11-2; cdr3_nt: TGTGCCAGCAGCTTTTTCGTATCGTCTAGCACAGATACGCAGTATTTT; cdr3_aa: CASSFFVSSSTDTQYF
j_call: TRBJ2-1; d_call: .; clone_size: .; v_call: TRBV11-2; cdr3_nt: TGTGCCAGCAGATGGAACAGGGCGAGGGCACGGGATGAGCAGTTCTTC; cdr3_aa: CASRWNRARARDEQFF
j_call: TRBJ2-5; d_call: TRBD1; clone_size: .; v_call: TRBV28; cdr3_nt: TGTGCCAGCAGTGAAGGGACAGGGTCGTGGGAGACCCAGTACTTC; cdr3_aa: CASSEGTGSWETQYF
j_call: TRBJ2-7; d_call: TRBD1; clone_size: .; v_call: TRBV18; cdr3_nt: TGTGCCAGCTCGTACGACAGGGGTCGCGACGAGCAGTACTTC; cdr3_aa: CASSYDRGRDEQYF
j_call: TRBJ2-3; d_call: TRBD2; clone_size: few; v_call: TRBV10-3; cdr3_nt: TGTGCCATCCGGGGGAGATTAGCGGGAGTCTCAGATACGCAGTATTTT; cdr3_aa: CAIRGRLAGVSDTQYF
j_call: TRBJ2-6; d_call: .; clone_size: .; v_call: TRBV4-3; cdr3_nt: TGCGCCAGCAGCCAAACCCGGCGGTCCGGGGCCAACGTCCTGACTTTC; cdr3_aa: CASSQTRRSGANVLTF
j_call: TRBJ2-5; d_call: .; clone_size: .; v_call: TRBV15; cdr3_nt: TGTGCCACCGGGAGTTACCAAGAGACCCAGTACTTC; cdr3_aa: CATGSYQETQYF
j_call: TRBJ2-3; d_call: .; clone_size: .; v_call: TRBV7-3; cdr3_nt: TGTGCCAGCAGCTTAAGCGCCTCAGATACGCAGTATTTT; cdr3_aa: CASSLSASDTQYF
j_call: TRBJ2-5; d_call: TRBD1; clone_size: .; v_call: TRBV12-5; cdr3_nt: TGTGCTAGTGGTTTTGACAGGGGACGGACCCAGTACTTC; cdr3_aa: CASGFDRGRTQYF
j_call: TRBJ2-7; d_call: TRBD2; clone_size: .; v_call: TRBV6-5; cdr3_nt: TGTGCCAGCACCTCGACTAGCGAGGACTACGAGCAGTACTTC; cdr3_aa: CASTSTSEDYEQYF
j_call: TRBJ2-7; d_call: TRBD2; clone_size: .; v_call: TRBV13; cdr3_nt: TGTGCCAGCAGCTTAGAGCGGGACCCCTACGAGCAGTACTTC; cdr3_aa: CASSLERDPYEQYF
j_call: TRBJ2-2; d_call: TRBD2; clone_size: .; v_call: TRBV19; cdr3_nt: TGTGCCAGTAGCACCGGGACTAGCCACGGGGAGCTGTTTTTT; cdr3_aa: CASSTGTSHGELFF
j_call: TRBJ2-7; d_call: TRBD2; clone_size: .; v_call: TRBV29-1; cdr3_nt: TGCAGCGTTGAAGGTCGGCCGGGAGGCTCCTACGAGCAGTACTTC; cdr3_aa: CSVEGRPGGSYEQYF
j_call: TRBJ2-1; d_call: TRBD1; clone_size: .; v_call: TRBV4-3; cdr3_nt: TGCGCCAGCAGCCAAGAATGGGGGGGACAGGGAGGTTATGAGCAGTTCTTC; cdr3_aa: CASSQEWGGQGGYEQFF
j_call: TRBJ1-1; d_call: .; clone_size: .; v_call: TRBV6-5; cdr3_nt: TGTGCCAGCAGTAAGGGGTTGAACACTGAAGCTTTCTTT; cdr3_aa: CASSKGLNTEAFF
j_call: TRBJ2-2; d_call: .; clone_size: .; v_call: TRBV7-2; cdr3_nt: TGTGCCAGCGGCTTAGCACGGGTCTTGGCCACCGGGGAGCTGTTTTTT; cdr3_aa: CASGLARVLATGELFF
j_call: TRBJ1-1; d_call: .; clone_size: .; v_call: TRBV18; cdr3_nt: TGTGCCAGCTCGGGTAGGAGAGGTGAAGCTTTCTTT; cdr3_aa: CASSGRRGEAFF
j_call: TRBJ2-1; d_call: TRBD2; clone_size: .; v_call: TRBV4-3; cdr3_nt: TGCGCCAGCAGCGAGGGACTAGCGGGTTACAATGAGCAGTTCTTC; cdr3_aa: CASSEGLAGYNEQFF
j_call: TRBJ2-7; d_call: TRBD2; clone_size: .; v_call: TRBV30; cdr3_nt: TGTGCCTGGAGTGTAGGAGCGGGGAACTACGAGCAGTACTTC; cdr3_aa: CAWSVGAGNYEQYF
j_call: TRBJ2-2; d_call: .; clone_size: .; v_call: TRBV7-7; cdr3_nt: TGTGCCAGCAGGGCCCACACCGGGGAGCTGTTTTTT; cdr3_aa: CASRAHTGELFF
j_call: TRBJ2-4; d_call: TRBD2; clone_size: .; v_call: TRBV10-3; cdr3_nt: TGTGCCATCAGTGAGATCCTAGCGGGAGCCAAAAACATTCAGTACTTC; cdr3_aa: CAISEILAGAKNIQYF
j_call: TRBJ2-5; d_call: TRBD2; clone_size: .; v_call: TRBV7-2; cdr3_nt: TGTGCCAGCAGCTTTCAGCGGGGCCAAGAGACCCAGTACTTC; cdr3_aa: CASSFQRGQETQYF
j_call: TRBJ2-7; d_call: .; clone_size: .; v_call: TRBV5-4; cdr3_nt: TGTGCCAGCAGCACCAGACAGACTTACGAGCAGTACTTC; cdr3_aa: CASSTRQTYEQYF
j_call: TRBJ2-1; d_call: TRBD2; clone_size: .; v_call: TRBV7-2; cdr3_nt: TGTGCCAGCAGCTGGACTAGCGGGAACAATGAGCAGTTCTTC; cdr3_aa: CASSWTSGNNEQFF
j_call: TRBJ2-7; d_call: TRBD1; clone_size: .; v_call: TRBV7-9; cdr3_nt: TGTTCCAGCAGCATCCGGGACAGCCGCTACGAGCAGTACTTC; cdr3_aa: CSSSIRDSRYEQYF
j_call: TRBJ2-7; d_call: TRBD2; clone_size: .; v_call: TRBV7-8; cdr3_nt: TGTGCCAGCAGCTTAGCAAGCAGCGGGAACTACGAGCAGTACTTC; cdr3_aa: CASSLASSGNYEQYF
j_call: TRBJ2-5; d_call: .; clone_size: once; v_call: TRBV4-2; cdr3_nt: TGTGCCAGCAGCCAAGAGAGCGCGTTCGCAGAGACCCAGTACTTC; cdr3_aa: CASSQESAFAETQYF
j_call: TRBJ2-1; d_call: .; clone_size: .; v_call: TRBV13; cdr3_nt: TGTGCCAGCAGTTCAAAAGGTTCGGGAGCGGCTAGTTACAATGAGCAGTTCTTC; cdr3_aa: CASSSKGSGAASYNEQFF
j_call: TRBJ2-1; d_call: .; clone_size: .; v_call: TRBV5-4; cdr3_nt: TGTGCCAGCAGCTTAGGGGATCATGAGCAGTTCTTC; cdr3_aa: CASSLGDHEQFF
j_call: TRBJ1-2; d_call: .; clone_size: .; v_call: TRBV18; cdr3_nt: TGTGCCAGCTCCCTACGGGAGGGAGATGGCTACACCTTC; cdr3_aa: CASSLREGDGYTF
j_call: TRBJ1-5; d_call: TRBD1; clone_size: .; v_call: TRBV7-6; cdr3_nt: TGTGCCAGCAGCGCGACAGGGACCAATCAGCCCCAGCATTTT; cdr3_aa: CASSATGTNQPQHF
j_call: TRBJ2-3; d_call: .; clone_size: .; v_call: TRBV5-1; cdr3_nt: TGCGCCAGCAGCCGTACTAGTTCTAGCACAGATACGCAGTATTTT; cdr3_aa: CASSRTSSSTDTQYF
j_call: TRBJ1-5; d_call: .; clone_size: .; v_call: TRBV10-3; cdr3_nt: TGTGCCTCCGGGGAGGAACAGCCCCAGCATTTT; cdr3_aa: CASGEEQPQHF
j_call: TRBJ2-1; d_call: .; clone_size: few; v_call: TRBV7-2; cdr3_nt: TGTGCCAGCAGCCCGTGGAGCTCCGCCAATGAGCAGTTCTTC; cdr3_aa: CASSPWSSANEQFF
j_call: TRBJ2-7; d_call: TRBD1; clone_size: .; v_call: TRBV6-5; cdr3_nt: TGTGCCAGCAGTTACCCGGGACAGGGTGCCTACGAGCAGTACTTC; cdr3_aa: CASSYPGQGAYEQYF
j_call: TRBJ2-7; d_call: TRBD1; clone_size: .; v_call: TRBV7-6; cdr3_nt: TGTGCCAGCAGCTTAGGACAGGGTAGGGACGAGCAGTACTTC; cdr3_aa: CASSLGQGRDEQYF
j_call: TRBJ2-1; d_call: TRBD2; clone_size: .; v_call: TRBV27; cdr3_nt: TGTGCCAGCAGTTTATGGCCTAGCGGGAATTACAATGAGCAGTTCTTC; cdr3_aa: CASSLWPSGNYNEQFF
j_call: TRBJ1-2; d_call: TRBD1; clone_size: .; v_call: TRBV5-1; cdr3_nt: TGCGCCAGCAGCTTGGCCGGGACAGGGGATAACTATGGCTACACCTTC; cdr3_aa: CASSLAGTGDNYGYTF
j_call: TRBJ2-7; d_call: .; clone_size: .; v_call: TRBV6-6; cdr3_nt: TGTGCCAGCAGCAGGGTGGAGGAGCAGTACTTC; cdr3_aa: CASSRVEEQYF
j_call: TRBJ2-5; d_call: TRBD1; clone_size: .; v_call: TRBV4-1; cdr3_nt: TGCGCCACCGAAGACAGGGCGGGGACCCAGTACTTC; cdr3_aa: CATEDRAGTQYF
j_call: TRBJ2-2; d_call: .; clone_size: .; v_call: TRBV12-5; cdr3_nt: TGTGCTAGTGGTTTAGCCCCGACAGCCCACACCGGGGAGCTGTTTTTT; cdr3_aa: CASGLAPTAHTGELFF
j_call: TRBJ2-2; d_call: .; clone_size: once; v_call: TRBV9; cdr3_nt: TGTGCCAGCAGCGTACGAGTGAACACCGGGGAGCTGTTTTTT; cdr3_aa: CASSVRVNTGELFF
j_call: TRBJ1-4; d_call: TRBD1; clone_size: .; v_call: TRBV27; cdr3_nt: TGTGCCAGCAGTTCCTTGGGGACAGGCGAATCAAAACTGTTTTTT; cdr3_aa: CASSSLGTGESKLFF
j_call: TRBJ2-7; d_call: .; clone_size: .; v_call: TRBV5-1; cdr3_nt: TGCGCCAGCAGCTCGGGCTACGAGCAGTACTTC; cdr3_aa: CASSSGYEQYF
j_call: TRBJ2-7; d_call: .; clone_size: .; v_call: TRBV7-9; cdr3_nt: TGTGCCAGCAGCAACTTTTACGAGCAGTACTTC; cdr3_aa: CASSNFYEQYF
j_call: TRBJ1-5; d_call: .; clone_size: .; v_call: TRBV19; cdr3_nt: TGTGCCAGTAGTATACGGGCGGGCTTCGGCAATCAGCCCCAGCATTTT; cdr3_aa: CASSIRAGFGNQPQHF
j_call: TRBJ1-1; d_call: TRBD1; clone_size: .; v_call: TRBV29-1; cdr3_nt: TGCAGCCCATCGGGACAGGGGGCCGCTGAAGCTTTCTTT; cdr3_aa: CSPSGQGAAEAFF